This T cell receptor beta chain was recorded in a study of shared clonotypes between healthy human individuals. CD8 cells regarded as naive lacked CD45RO, were positively chosen for CCR7, and omitted terminally differentiated effector memory CD45RA+ cells. Using immunoSEQ multiplex PCR, the repertoire was profiled, and TCRdb retains in-frame clones only, with some absent. This sample has roughly 2.1 million clones; under 95% occur once, and the top ten carry approximately 1.7%. Per the germline V gene, CDR1 is SGHVS and CDR2 is FQNEAQ. Deletions cut 10 bases from V and 2 bases from J, with 15 bases between. The CDR3 runs 14 residues.

Sequenced: naive CD8+ T cells from PBMCs. The rearrangement uses TRBV7-8 and TRBJ2-1; unclear D gene. The sequence was obtained from a man aged 18 to 30 in good health. Some clones in this sample may be carry-over from other donors' samples. The chain's CDR3 is CATLSWAAYNEQFF. CDR3 DNA: TGTGCCACCCTTTCGTGGGCGGCCTACAATGAGCAGTTCTTC.